These T cell receptor beta chains were read from a single sample in a study of identical twins. TCRdb re-called the 5' RACE reads with MiXCR, one entry per CDR3 protein. This table holds 1.5 million to 2 million distinct CDR3 sequences, 32% found once. Sequenced input: cord blood. The receptors were gathered from a newborn girl in good health. Both conserved end residues are part of each CDR3.

j_call	cdr3_length	v_call	cdr3_aa
TRBJ1-2	13	TRBV20-1	CSARGGTGKFYTF
TRBJ2-5	12	TRBV29-1	CSVSGVVETQYF
TRBJ2-1	19	TRBV19	CASSIGILAGGLSYNEQFF
TRBJ2-5	17	TRBV5-1	CASSPTSGVGYQETQYF
TRBJ2-5	14	TRBV12-3/TRBV12-4	CASSRGGAQETQYF
TRBJ2-1	13	TRBV6-2/TRBV6-3	CASKPDGYNEQFF
TRBJ2-3	17	TRBV20-1	CSAPRGAGKINTDTQYF
TRBJ2-5	16	TRBV4-1	CASSQGQRGPAQTQYF
TRBJ2-3	16	TRBV9	CASSGEWGVRTDTQYF
TRBJ2-3	14	TRBV12-3/TRBV12-4	CASSPRQRIDAQYF
TRBJ1-2	15	TRBV7-2	CASSLMGGQIYGYTF
TRBJ1-3	14	TRBV7-9	CASSLGRDTNTIYF
TRBJ2-3	13	TRBV5-1	CASSPRVADTQYF
TRBJ1-2	17	TRBV5-1	CASSFSSGGRVSYGYTF
TRBJ2-1	10	TRBV7-9	CANGGSLQFF
TRBJ1-2	13	TRBV5-6	CASSSGRGNGYTF
TRBJ2-1	10	TRBV27	CASGVGEQFF
TRBJ2-7	14	TRBV4-2	CASSLSGVEEAQYF
TRBJ1-5	12	TRBV2	CASRNSDQPQHF
TRBJ2-7	13	TRBV5-1	CASSLVQGPEQYF
TRBJ1-2	12	TRBV28	CASSTTSYGYTF
TRBJ2-1	14	TRBV27	CASTSGLSYSEQFF
TRBJ2-7	15	TRBV27	CASSPYGAGDYEQYF
TRBJ2-3	15	TRBV5-4	CASSLEVGNADTQYF
TRBJ1-4	12	TRBV5-4	CASSSGQGELFF
TRBJ2-7	15	TRBV20-1	CSARDSRGYTYEQYF
TRBJ2-5	14	TRBV5-1	CASSLTGGEETQYF
TRBJ2-1	14	TRBV29-1	CSVATSGRPNEQFF
TRBJ2-5	14	TRBV20-1	CSARDIQLQETQYF
NA	17	TRBV7-2	CASSLPERGLYQETQFF
TRBJ2-5	15	TRBV7-2	CASSSIGTVQETQYF
TRBJ2-5	12	TRBV4-2	CASRKGAETQYF
TRBJ2-2	17	TRBV28	CASTIHRTDPNTGELFF
TRBJ2-5	12	TRBV2	CARGQQGNEQYF
TRBJ2-1	13	TRBV12-3/TRBV12-4	CASRLAGNNEQFF
TRBJ1-4	15	TRBV29-1	CSVRWTGTTNEKLFF
TRBJ2-1	13	TRBV28	CASIDSSRLSQFF
NA	14	TRBV20-1	CSARGAGGGYEQYF
TRBJ1-4	15	TRBV7-9	CANSLREATSGKLFF
TRBJ2-1	15	TRBV7-2	CASSARTDVYNEQFF
TRBJ1-5	14	TRBV7-2	CASSLDYSNQPQHF
NA	15	TRBV10-3	CAISDPGTGVYEQYF
TRBJ2-1	16	TRBV9	CASSSNSRSPYNEQFF
TRBJ2-5	16	TRBV5-1	CASSRSPGTAYNEQYF
TRBJ2-2	16	TRBV4-1	CASRNLAGVGTGELFF
TRBJ2-3	11	TRBV11-2	CASSLIHTQYF
TRBJ1-1	14	TRBV27	CASMDSQLNTEAFF
TRBJ1-2	13	TRBV7-9	CASSEGVILGYTF